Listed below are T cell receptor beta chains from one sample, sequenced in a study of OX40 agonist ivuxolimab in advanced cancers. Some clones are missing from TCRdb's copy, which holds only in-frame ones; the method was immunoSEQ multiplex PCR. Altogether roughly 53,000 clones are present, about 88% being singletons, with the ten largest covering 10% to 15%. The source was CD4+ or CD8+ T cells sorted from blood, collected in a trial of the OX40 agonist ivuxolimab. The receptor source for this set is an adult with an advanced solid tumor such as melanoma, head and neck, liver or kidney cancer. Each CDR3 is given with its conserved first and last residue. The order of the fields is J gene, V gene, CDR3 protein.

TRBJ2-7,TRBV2,CASRYTSGRAEQYF
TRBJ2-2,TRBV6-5,CASRPGQYTGELFF
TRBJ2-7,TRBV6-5,CASRATRANEYEQYF
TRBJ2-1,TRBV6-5,CASSRGLAGPNEQFF
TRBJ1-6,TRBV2,CASRKGDSYNSPLHF
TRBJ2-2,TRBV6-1,CASSEFGTSGSGDTGELFF
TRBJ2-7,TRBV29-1,CSVREGANEQYF
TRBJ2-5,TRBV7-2,CASVPSRAEETQYF
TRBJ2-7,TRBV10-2,CASSDLLATTF
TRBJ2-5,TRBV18,CASSSSLGQETQYF
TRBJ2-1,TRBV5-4,CASSSRQGQYNEQFF
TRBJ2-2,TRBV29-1,CSVETGRGIGELFF
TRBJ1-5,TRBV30,CAWSAGFRNQPQHF
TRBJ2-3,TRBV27,CASIKRGTDTQYF
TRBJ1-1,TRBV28,CASSSLPGNRGTEAFF
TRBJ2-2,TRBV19,CASRLGGTGELFF
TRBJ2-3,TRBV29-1,CSVEGQGPDTQYF
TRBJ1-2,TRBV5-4,CASSPWRGGYTF
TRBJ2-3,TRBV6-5,CASSYEGVGTDTQYF
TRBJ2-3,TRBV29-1,CSVRLAGVTDTQYF
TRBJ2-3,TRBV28,CASSFLAAPDTQYF
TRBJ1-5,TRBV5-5,CASSPWGAQHQPQHF
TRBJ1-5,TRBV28,CASSSTWTGAGQPQHF
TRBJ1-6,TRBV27,CASSSLGGVYNSPLHF
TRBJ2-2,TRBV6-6,CASSPLPGELFF
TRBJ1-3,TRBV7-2,CASSLYLTRRSGNTIYF
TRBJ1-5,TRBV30,CAWSPTGTGRRSNQPQHF
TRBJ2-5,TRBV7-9,CASSLGTREGTQYF
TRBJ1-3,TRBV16,CASREGYSGNTIYF
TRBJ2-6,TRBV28,CASSFLGQGPSGANVLTF
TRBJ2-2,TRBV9,CASSVAGNTGELFF
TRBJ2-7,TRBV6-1,CASSEWVYSYEQYF
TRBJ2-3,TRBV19,CASSMSRGSTDTQYF
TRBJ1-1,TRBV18,CASSTGTENTEAFF
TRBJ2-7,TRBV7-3,CASSLGKAYEQYF
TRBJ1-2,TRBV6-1,CASRENDGYTF
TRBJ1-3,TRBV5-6,CASSGGTGGSGNTIYF
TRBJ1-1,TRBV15,CATSRVVEGNTEAFF
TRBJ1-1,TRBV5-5,CASSLGFRNTEAFF
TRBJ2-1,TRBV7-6,CASSSRLAGVGGYNEQFF
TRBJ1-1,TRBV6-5,CASEAGHNTEAFF
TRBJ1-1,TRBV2,CASSGYSGRYTEAFF
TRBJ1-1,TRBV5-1,CASSQRQGDEAFF
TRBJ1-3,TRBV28,CASSADSHSGNTIYF
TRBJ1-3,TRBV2,CASNQGVASGNTIYF
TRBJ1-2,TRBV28,CASSLVTASYGYTF
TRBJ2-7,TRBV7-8,CASSRLAATSYEQYF
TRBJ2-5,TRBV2,CASTFTTSGTPHRTQYF
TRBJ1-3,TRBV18,CASSRETTKTGNTIYF
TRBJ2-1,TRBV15,CATSRGGRLNEQFF
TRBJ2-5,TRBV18,CASSPPRTSGSQVTQYF
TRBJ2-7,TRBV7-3,CASSPVGQRYDEQYF
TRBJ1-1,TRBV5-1,CASSPGGAPPHTEAFF
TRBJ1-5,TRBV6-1,CASSEAYSNQPQHF
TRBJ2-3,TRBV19,CASSSGRLGDTQYF